This TCR beta chain was sequenced for a study of T cell responses to AZD1222 COVID-19 vaccine. This table comes from immunoSEQ multiplex PCR, and its TCRdb copy is limited to in-frame clones, with some not included. The sample consists of 69,000 or so clones, 70% to 90% of them appearing once. On this clone: Its antigen is undetermined.

Trimming at V came to 0 bases and at J to 0 bases, leaving 1 base not matched to a gene. This CDR3 contains 16 residues. Germline V lookup: CDR1 MNHEY, CDR2 SVGAGI. Whole-study results and caveats: It should be noted that donors were predominantly white British and more often female, and clonal diversity was possibly underestimated. Two doses of AZD1222 preceded a rise in Spike-specific TCR breadth and depth.

Sequences were derived from peripheral blood, sampled 28 days after the second dose of the MenACWY control vaccine. The V and J genes are TRBV6-5 and TRBJ1-2; 10 bases map to TRBD1. This TCR was recovered from an adult who received the MenACWY meningococcal vaccine as a control. CDR3 nucleotide sequence: TGTGCCAGCAGTTACTCGACAGGGGGCCCTAACTATGGCTACACCTTC. It yields the protein CASSYSTGGPNYGYTF.